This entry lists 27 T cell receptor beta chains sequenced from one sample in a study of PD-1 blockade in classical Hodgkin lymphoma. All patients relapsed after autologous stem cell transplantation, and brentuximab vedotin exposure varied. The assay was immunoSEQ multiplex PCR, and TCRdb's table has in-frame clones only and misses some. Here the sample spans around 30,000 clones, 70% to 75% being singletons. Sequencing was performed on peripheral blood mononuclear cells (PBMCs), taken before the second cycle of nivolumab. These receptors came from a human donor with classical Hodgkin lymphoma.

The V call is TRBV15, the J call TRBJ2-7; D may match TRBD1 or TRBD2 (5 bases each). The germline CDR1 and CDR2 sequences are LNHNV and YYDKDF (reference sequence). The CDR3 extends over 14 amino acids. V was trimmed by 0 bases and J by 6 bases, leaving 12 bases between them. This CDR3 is CATSREAAGIEQYF. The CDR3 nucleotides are TGTGCCACCAGCAGAGAAGCGGCAGGGATCGAGCAGTACTTC.

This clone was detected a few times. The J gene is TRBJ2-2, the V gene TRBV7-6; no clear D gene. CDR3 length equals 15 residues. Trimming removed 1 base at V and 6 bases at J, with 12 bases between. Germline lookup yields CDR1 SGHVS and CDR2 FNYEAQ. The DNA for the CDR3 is TGTGCCAGCAGCTTAGAAGGCCTCGGGCCCGGGGAGCTGTTTTTT. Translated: CASSLEGLGPGELFF.

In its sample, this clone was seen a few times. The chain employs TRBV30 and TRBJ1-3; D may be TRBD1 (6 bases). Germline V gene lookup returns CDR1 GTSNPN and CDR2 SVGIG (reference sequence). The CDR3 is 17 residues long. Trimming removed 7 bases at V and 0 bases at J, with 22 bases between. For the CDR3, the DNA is TGTGCCTCTACCACCGGTTTTGACAGGCTCTCTGGAAACACCATATATTTT. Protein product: CASTTGFDRLSGNTIYF. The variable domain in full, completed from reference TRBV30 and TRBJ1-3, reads SQTIHQWPATLVQPVGSPLSLECTVEGTSNPNLYWYRQAAGRGLQLLFYSVGIGQISSEVPQNLSASRPQDRQFILSSKKLLLSDSGFYLCASTTGFDRLSGNTIYFGEGSWLTVV.

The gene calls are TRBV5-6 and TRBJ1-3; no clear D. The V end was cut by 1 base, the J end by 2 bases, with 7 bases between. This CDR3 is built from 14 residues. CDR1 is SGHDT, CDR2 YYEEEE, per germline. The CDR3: CASSLTGAGNTIYF. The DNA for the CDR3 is TGTGCCAGCAGCTTGACCGGGGCTGGAAACACCATATATTTT.

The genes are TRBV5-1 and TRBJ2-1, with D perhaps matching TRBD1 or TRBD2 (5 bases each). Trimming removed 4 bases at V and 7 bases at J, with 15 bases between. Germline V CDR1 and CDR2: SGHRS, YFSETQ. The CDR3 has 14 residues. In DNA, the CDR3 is TGCGCCAGCAGCCTAGCCGGGACGGTGAATGAGCAGTTCTTC. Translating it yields CASSLAGTVNEQFF.

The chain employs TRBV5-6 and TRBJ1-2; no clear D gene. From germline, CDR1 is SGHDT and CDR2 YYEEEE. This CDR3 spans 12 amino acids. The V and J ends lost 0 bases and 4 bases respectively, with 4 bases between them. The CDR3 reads CASSLGGYGYTF. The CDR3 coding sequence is TGTGCCAGCAGCTTGGGAGGCTATGGCTACACCTTC.

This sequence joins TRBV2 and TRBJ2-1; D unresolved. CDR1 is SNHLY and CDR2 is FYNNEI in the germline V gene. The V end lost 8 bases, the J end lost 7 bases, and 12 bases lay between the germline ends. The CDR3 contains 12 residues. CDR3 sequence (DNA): TGTGCCAGCTTAGTGGTAGGGAATGAGCAGTTCTTC. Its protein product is CASLVVGNEQFF. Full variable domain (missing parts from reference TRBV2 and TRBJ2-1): EPEVTQTPSHQVTQMGQEVILRCVPISNHLYFYWYRQILGQKVEFLVSFYNNEISEKSEIFDDQFSVERPDGSNFTLKIRSTKLEDSAMYFCASLVVGNEQFFGPGTRLTVL.

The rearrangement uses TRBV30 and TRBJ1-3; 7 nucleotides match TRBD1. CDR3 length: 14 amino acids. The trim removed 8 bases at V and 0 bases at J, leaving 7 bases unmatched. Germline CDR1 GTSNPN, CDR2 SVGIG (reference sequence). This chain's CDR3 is CAVKGQSSGNTIYF. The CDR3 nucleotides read TGTGCCGTAAAGGGACAGAGCTCTGGAAACACCATATATTTT.

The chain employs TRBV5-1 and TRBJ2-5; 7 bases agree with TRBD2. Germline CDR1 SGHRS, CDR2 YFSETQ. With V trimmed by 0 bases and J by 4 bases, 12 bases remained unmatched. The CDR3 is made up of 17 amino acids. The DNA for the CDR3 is TGCGCCAGCAGCTTGGTGGGTCTAGCGGTTAGAGGAGAGACCCAGTACTTC. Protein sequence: CASSLVGLAVRGETQYF.

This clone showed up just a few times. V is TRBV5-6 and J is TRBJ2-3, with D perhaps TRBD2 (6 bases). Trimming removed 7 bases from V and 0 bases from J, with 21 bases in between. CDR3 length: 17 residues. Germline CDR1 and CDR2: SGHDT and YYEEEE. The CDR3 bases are TGTGCCAGCGGCACACCGGGACTCCAATCTAGCACAGATACGCAGTATTTT. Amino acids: CASGTPGLQSSTDTQYF.

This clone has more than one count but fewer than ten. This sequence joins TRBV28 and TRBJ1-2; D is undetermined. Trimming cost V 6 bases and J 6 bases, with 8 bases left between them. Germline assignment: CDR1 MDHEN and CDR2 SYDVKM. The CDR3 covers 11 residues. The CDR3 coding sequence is TGTGCCAGCAGGATGGGCCATGGCTACACCTTC. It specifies CASRMGHGYTF.

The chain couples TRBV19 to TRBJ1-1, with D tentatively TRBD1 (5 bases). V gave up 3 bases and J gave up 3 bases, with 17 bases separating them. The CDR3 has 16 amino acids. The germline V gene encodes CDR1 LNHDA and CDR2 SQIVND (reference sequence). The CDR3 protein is CASSILFGGRDTEAFF. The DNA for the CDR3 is TGTGCCAGTAGTATCCTCTTCGGGGGACGGGACACTGAAGCTTTCTTT.

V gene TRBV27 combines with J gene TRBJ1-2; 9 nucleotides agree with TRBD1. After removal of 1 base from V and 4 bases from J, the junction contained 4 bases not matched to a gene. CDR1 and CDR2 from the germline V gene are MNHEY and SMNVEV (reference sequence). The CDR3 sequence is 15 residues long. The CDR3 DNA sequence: TGTGCCAGCAGTTTATTTACAGGGGGCAGCTATGGCTACACCTTC. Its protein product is CASSLFTGGSYGYTF.

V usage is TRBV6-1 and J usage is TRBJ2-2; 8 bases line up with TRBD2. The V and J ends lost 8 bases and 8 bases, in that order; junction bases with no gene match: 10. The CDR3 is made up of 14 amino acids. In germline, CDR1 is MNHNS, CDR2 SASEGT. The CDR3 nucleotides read TGTGCCAGCGATCTCGGGGGGGCCTCGGGGGAGCTGTTTTTT. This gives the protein CASDLGGASGELFF.

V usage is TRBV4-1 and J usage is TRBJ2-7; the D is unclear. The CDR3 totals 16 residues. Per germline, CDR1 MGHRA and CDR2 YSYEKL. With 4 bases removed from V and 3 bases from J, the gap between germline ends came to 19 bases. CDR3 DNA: TGCGCCAGCAGCCCGATCAATTTGCTAGTTAGCTACGAGCAGTACTTC. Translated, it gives CASSPINLLVSYEQYF.

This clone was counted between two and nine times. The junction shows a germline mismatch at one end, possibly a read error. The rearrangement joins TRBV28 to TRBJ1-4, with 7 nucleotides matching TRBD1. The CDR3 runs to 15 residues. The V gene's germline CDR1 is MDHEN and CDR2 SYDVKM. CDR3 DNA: TGTGCCAGCAATTTAGCGGGGACAGCGAATGAAAAACTGTTTTTT. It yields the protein CASNLAGTANEKLFF.

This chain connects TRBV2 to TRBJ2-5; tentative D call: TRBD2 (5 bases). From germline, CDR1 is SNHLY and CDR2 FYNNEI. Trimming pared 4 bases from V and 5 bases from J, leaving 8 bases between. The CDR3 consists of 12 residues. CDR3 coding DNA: TGTGCCAGCAGTGGAACTAGGGAGACCCAGTACTTC. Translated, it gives CASSGTRETQYF. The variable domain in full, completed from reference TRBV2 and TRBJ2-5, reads EPEVTQTPSHQVTQMGQEVILRCVPISNHLYFYWYRQILGQKVEFLVSFYNNEISEKSEIFDDQFSVERPDGSNFTLKIRSTKLEDSAMYFCASSGTRETQYFGPGTRLLVL.

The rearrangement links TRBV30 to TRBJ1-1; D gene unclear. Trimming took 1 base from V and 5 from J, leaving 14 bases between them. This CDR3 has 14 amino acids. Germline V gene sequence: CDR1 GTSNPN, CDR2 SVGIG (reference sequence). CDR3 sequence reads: CAWSAPRDRTEAFF. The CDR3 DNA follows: TGTGCCTGGAGTGCCCCAAGGGATAGGACTGAAGCTTTCTTT.

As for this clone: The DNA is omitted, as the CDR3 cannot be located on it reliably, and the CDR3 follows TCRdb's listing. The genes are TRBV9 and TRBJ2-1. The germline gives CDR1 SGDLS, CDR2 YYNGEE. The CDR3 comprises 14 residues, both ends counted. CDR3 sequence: CASSVGDGAGKEFF.

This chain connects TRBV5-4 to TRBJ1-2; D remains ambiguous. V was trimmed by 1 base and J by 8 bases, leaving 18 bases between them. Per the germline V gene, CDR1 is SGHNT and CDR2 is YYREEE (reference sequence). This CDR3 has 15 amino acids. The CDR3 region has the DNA TGTGCCAGCAGCTTGTCCTCGGGTGGTCATGGGGGCTACACCTTC. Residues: CASSLSSGGHGGYTF.

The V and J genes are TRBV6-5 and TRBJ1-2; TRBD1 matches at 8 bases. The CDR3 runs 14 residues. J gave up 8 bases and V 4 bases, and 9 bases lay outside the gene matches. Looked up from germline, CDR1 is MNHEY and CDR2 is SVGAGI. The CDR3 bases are TGTGCCAGCAGTTCAGGGGGCGTTTCGGAGGGCTACACCTTC. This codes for CASSSGGVSEGYTF.

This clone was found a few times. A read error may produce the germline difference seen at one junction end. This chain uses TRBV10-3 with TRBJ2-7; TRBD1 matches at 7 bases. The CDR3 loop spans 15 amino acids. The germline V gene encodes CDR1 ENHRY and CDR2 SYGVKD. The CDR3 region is CAIREFEGQTYEQYF. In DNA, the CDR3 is TGTGCCATCAGAGAGTTTGAGGGACAGACCTACGAGCAGTACTTC.

DNA of the CDR3: TGTGCCAGCAGTCCCCGGACAGAATTTCTAGCCAAAAACATTCAGTACTTC. Translating it yields CASSPRTEFLAKNIQYF. The chain couples TRBV28 to TRBJ2-4; D is perhaps TRBD1 (6 bases). Germline values: CDR1 MDHEN, CDR2 SYDVKM. V gave up 5 bases and J gave up 0 bases, with 17 bases separating them. The CDR3 is 17 residues long.

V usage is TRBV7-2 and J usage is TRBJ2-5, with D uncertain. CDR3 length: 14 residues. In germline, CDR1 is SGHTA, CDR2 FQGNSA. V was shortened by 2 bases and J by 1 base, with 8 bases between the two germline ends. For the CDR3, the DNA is TGTGCCAGCAGCTTAACAGAAACCCAAGAGACCCAGTACTTC. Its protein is CASSLTETQETQYF.

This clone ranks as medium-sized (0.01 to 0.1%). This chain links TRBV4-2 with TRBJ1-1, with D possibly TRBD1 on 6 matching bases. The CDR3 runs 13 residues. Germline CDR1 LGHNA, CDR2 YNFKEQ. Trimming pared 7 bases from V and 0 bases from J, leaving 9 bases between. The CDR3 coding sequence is TGTGCCAGCACCGGACAGCTGAACACTGAAGCTTTCTTT. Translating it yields CASTGQLNTEAFF.

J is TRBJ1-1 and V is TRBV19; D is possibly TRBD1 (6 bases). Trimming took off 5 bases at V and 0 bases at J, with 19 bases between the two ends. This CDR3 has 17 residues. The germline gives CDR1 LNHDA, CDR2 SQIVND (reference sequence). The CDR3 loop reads CASSAHLTGAMNTEAFF. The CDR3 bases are TGTGCCAGTAGTGCGCACCTGACAGGAGCTATGAACACTGAAGCTTTCTTT.

CDR3 protein: CASSTGQPYTEAFF. The CDR3, as DNA: TGCGCCAGCAGCACGGGACAGCCTTACACTGAAGCTTTCTTT. The chain carries TRBV5-1 and TRBJ1-1; 7 bases align to TRBD1. The CDR3 is made up of 14 amino acids. The V segment lost 4 bases and the J segment 3 bases; nucleotides outside the gene matches: 6. Germline CDR1 reads SGHRS; CDR2 reads YFSETQ.